What follows are 21 T cell receptor beta chains derived from one specimen sequenced in a study of control samples from healthy donors and cancer patients. The table came from immunoSEQ multiplex PCR; TCRdb's copy has only in-frame clones and leaves some out. The sample consists of 100,000 to 150,000 clones, roughly 86% of them appearing once. The sample comprised blood. The origin of the receptors is a man aged 55 to 70 in good health.

The chain joins TRBV28 to TRBJ2-7, with 10 bases aligning to TRBD2. The germline V gene has CDR1 MDHEN and CDR2 SYDVKM. The CDR3 length is 15 residues. The J segment lost 5 bases and the V segment lost 6 bases, leaving 10 bases of the junction unmatched. The CDR3 bases are TGTGCCAGCAGCAACGCCGGACTAGCGGAACACGAGCAGTACTTC. Its translation: CASSNAGLAEHEQYF.

V gene TRBV14 combines with J gene TRBJ2-1, with D possibly being TRBD2 (6 bases). Trimming pared 3 bases from V and 2 bases from J, leaving 8 bases between. The CDR3 consists of 14 residues. CDR1 and CDR2 from the germline V gene are SGHDN and FVKESK. The chain's CDR3 is CASSHRETYNEQFF. The CDR3 DNA follows: TGTGCCAGCAGCCATCGGGAGACCTACAATGAGCAGTTCTTC.

The rearrangement links TRBV28 to TRBJ1-5, with TRBD1 identical over 7 bases. CDR1 MDHEN and CDR2 SYDVKM come from the germline V gene. The CDR3 has 15 residues. V was pared by 8 bases and J by 6 bases, with 13 bases of the junction left unmatched. This CDR3 reads CASQRLGTAGQPQHF. The CDR3 nucleotides read TGTGCCAGCCAAAGACTCGGGACAGCGGGTCAGCCCCAGCATTTT.

V and J are TRBV5-1 and TRBJ2-1; TRBD2 aligns across 8 bases. V lost 4 bases to trimming and J lost 7 bases; unmatched junction nucleotides: 7. The germline gives CDR1 SGHRS, CDR2 YFSETQ. The CDR3 contains 14 residues. CDR3 nucleotides: TGCGCCAGCAGCCACGGACTAGCTGGGAATGAGCAGTTCTTC. Translating gives CASSHGLAGNEQFF.

The rearrangement uses TRBV9 and TRBJ2-3; 7 positions agree with TRBD2. The CDR3 covers 17 residues. Germline V CDR1 and CDR2: SGDLS, YYNGEE. The V gene end was trimmed by 1 base and the J gene end by 6 bases; junction bases not matched to a gene: 14. CDR3 DNA sequence: TGTGCCAGCAGCGTAAAAGGACTAGTGATATGGGAGGATACGCAGTATTTT. It translates to CASSVKGLVIWEDTQYF.

J is TRBJ2-7 and V is TRBV10-3; TRBD1 might be the D (6 bases). This CDR3 has 14 residues. Germline lookup yields CDR1 ENHRY and CDR2 SYGVKD. V lost 3 bases and J 5 bases, leaving 14 bases between the germline ends. The CDR3 DNA reads as TGTGCCATCAGTGAAAATAACAGGGTACACGAGCAGTACTTC. Its translation: CAISENNRVHEQYF.

The V gene is TRBV10-3, the J gene TRBJ1-1; D uncertain. V dropped 10 bases and J dropped 6 bases, with 18 bases sitting between them. This CDR3 has 13 residues. Germline CDR1 ENHRY, CDR2 SYGVKD. The CDR3 loop is CATSPGVVAEAFF. The CDR3 DNA is TGTGCCACCTCACCGGGAGTAGTCGCTGAAGCTTTCTTT.

A single count supports this clone. The rearrangement links TRBV5-1 to TRBJ1-2; 7 bases are shared with TRBD1. The CDR3 is 13 amino acids. After removal of 3 bases from V and 3 bases from J, the junction contained 2 bases not matched to a gene. Germline assignment: CDR1 SGHRS and CDR2 YFSETQ. The CDR3 here is CASSSGGDYGYTF. The CDR3, as DNA: TGCGCCAGCAGCTCAGGGGGGGACTATGGCTACACCTTC.

The rearrangement joins TRBV30 to TRBJ2-1; unclear D gene. CDR1 is GTSNPN and CDR2 is SVGIG in the germline V gene (reference sequence). CDR3 length: 11 residues. The germline V and J ends were trimmed by 0 bases and 9 bases, with 6 bases remaining between them. The CDR3 loop is CAWSVRSEQFF. The CDR3 coding sequence is TGTGCCTGGAGTGTACGTAGTGAGCAGTTCTTC.

This clone was recorded only once. The genes are TRBV6-6 and TRBJ1-3; D perhaps matches TRBD1 (6 bases). The CDR3 contains 15 residues. Germline CDR1 and CDR2: MNHNY and SVGAGI (reference sequence). V dropped 5 bases and J dropped 2 bases, with 13 bases sitting between them. Written as DNA, the CDR3 is TGTGCCAGCAGTCCTACAGGGACGACTGGAAACACCATATATTTT. This encodes CASSPTGTTGNTIYF.

The chain employs TRBV6-1 and TRBJ1-6; the D gene is possibly TRBD1 (6 bases). From germline, CDR1 is MNHNS and CDR2 SASEGT. The length of the CDR3 is 15 residues. V dropped 2 bases and J dropped 6 bases, with 11 bases sitting between them. The DNA of the CDR3 is TGTGCCAGCAGTGAAACAGGGAATTTTAATTCACCCCTCCACTTT. It specifies CASSETGNFNSPLHF.

V gene TRBV2 combines with J gene TRBJ1-5; 7 bases align to TRBD1. The CDR3 is 12 amino acids. Germline loops: CDR1 SNHLY, CDR2 FYNNEI. J was trimmed by 3 bases and V by 8 bases; bases with no gene match: 1. The CDR3 region is CASGTANQPQHF. The CDR3 DNA follows: TGTGCCAGCGGGACAGCCAATCAGCCCCAGCATTTT.

The rearrangement links TRBV5-1 to TRBJ1-6; 10 nucleotides line up with TRBD1. From germline, CDR1 is SGHRS and CDR2 YFSETQ. The CDR3 extends over 16 amino acids. V shed 2 bases and J 5 bases; nucleotides not matched to a gene: 4. CDR3 region: CASSLGTGANNSPLHF. CDR3 sequence (DNA): TGCGCCAGCAGCTTAGGGACAGGGGCGAATAATTCACCCCTCCACTTT. The full variable domain, with the rest looked up from reference TRBV5-1 and TRBJ1-6, is KAGVTQTPRYLIKTRGQQVTLSCSPISGHRSVSWYQQTPGQGLQFLFEYFSETQRNKGNFPGRFSGRQFSNSRSEMNVSTLELGDSALYLCASSLGTGANNSPLHFGNGTRLTVT.

This clone has a single count. The V gene is TRBV5-1, the J gene TRBJ1-1; 8 bases line up with TRBD1. Germline V gene sequence: CDR1 SGHRS, CDR2 YFSETQ. After removal of 5 bases from V and 4 bases from J, the junction contained 10 bases not matched to a gene. CDR3 size: 15 residues. The CDR3 loop is CASRVSGGGGTEAFF. DNA of the CDR3: TGCGCCAGCAGGGTATCAGGGGGCGGTGGCACTGAAGCTTTCTTT.

V is TRBV7-3 and J is TRBJ2-3; D is unclear. Germline V lookup: CDR1 SGHTA, CDR2 FQGTGA. The ends were cut back, 3 bases at V and 4 bases at J, with 8 bases in the middle. The CDR3 extends over 13 amino acids. The DNA of the CDR3 is TGTGCCAGCAGCTTGCCGTCGGCAGATACGCAGTATTTT. This codes for CASSLPSADTQYF.

The genes are TRBV3-1 (or the pseudogene TRBV3-2) and TRBJ1-5, with D possibly being TRBD1 (5 bases). This CDR3 is 17 amino acids long. The V end lost 0 bases, the J end lost 3 bases, and 15 bases lay between the germline ends. Germline CDR1 LGHDT, CDR2 YNNKEL (reference sequence). CDR3 DNA sequence: TGTGCCAGCAGCCAAGACCCCATCACAGGTTTCAATCAGCCCCAGCATTTT. Protein product: CASSQDPITGFNQPQHF.

The V gene is TRBV18, the J gene TRBJ2-1; D not certain. Germline V gene data show CDR1 as KGHSH and CDR2 as LQKENI. The length of the CDR3 is 15 residues. Trimming took 1 base from V and 5 from J, leaving 12 bases between them. CDR3 bases: TGTGCCAGCTCACCACTAGCTGAGCGACACAATGAGCAGTTCTTC. This encodes CASSPLAERHNEQFF.

This clone was observed a handful of times. CDR3 DNA sequence: TGCGCCAGCAGCTTGGCCATGGGCCCCCAAAACACCATATATTTT. Its protein is CASSLAMGPQNTIYF. The rearrangement joins TRBV5-1 to TRBJ1-3; D not resolved. The CDR3 extends over 15 amino acids. Germline V lookup: CDR1 SGHRS, CDR2 YFSETQ. Trimming pared 0 bases from V and 6 bases from J, leaving 13 bases between. Filled out from reference TRBV5-1 and TRBJ1-3, the complete variable domain reads KAGVTQTPRYLIKTRGQQVTLSCSPISGHRSVSWYQQTPGQGLQFLFEYFSETQRNKGNFPGRFSGRQFSNSRSEMNVSTLELGDSALYLCASSLAMGPQNTIYFGEGSWLTVV.

The V call is TRBV28, the J call TRBJ2-2; D might be TRBD1 (5 bases). The CDR3 loop spans 16 amino acids. Germline V lookup: CDR1 MDHEN, CDR2 SYDVKM. Trimming removed 4 bases at V and 1 base at J, with 13 bases between. In DNA, the CDR3 is TGTGCCAGCAGTTCCCATTCTCAGGGGAACACCGGGGAGCTGTTTTTT. It is translated as CASSSHSQGNTGELFF.

This sequence joins TRBV5-1 and TRBJ2-2, with 9 bases identical to TRBD2. The V gene's germline CDR1 is SGHRS and CDR2 YFSETQ. With V trimmed by 4 bases and J by 4 bases, 11 bases remained unmatched. This CDR3 is built from 17 residues. CDR3: CASSPSPQTSGTGELFF. The CDR3 bases are TGCGCCAGCAGCCCCTCTCCACAGACTAGCGGCACCGGGGAGCTGTTTTTT.

The CDR3 here is CSASKDAYEQYF. Written as DNA, the CDR3 is TGCAGTGCTAGTAAGGATGCCTACGAGCAGTACTTC. J is TRBJ2-7 and V is TRBV20-1; D unclear. V lost 3 bases and J 2 bases, leaving 8 bases between the germline ends. The CDR3 sequence is 12 residues long. Germline lookup yields CDR1 DFQATT and CDR2 SNEGSKA (reference sequence).